The 6 T cell receptor beta chains reported below all come from one sample, sequenced in a study of cytomegalovirus exposure and HLA in healthy donors (TCRdb year 2017). Library prep was done by the immunoSEQ multiplex PCR assay. For the multiplex PCR, a mixture combining 60 forward primers for TCR Vbeta segments and 13 reverse primers for TCR Jbeta segments was used. This immuneACCESS table, as held by TCRdb, lists in-frame sequences with V and J called but not all clones. Of the missing ones, under half trace to an unresolved V gene in checked studies; the others have no known cause. The sample table holds 190,000 or so clones, of which more than 80% were seen once. The ten largest clones represent 0.65% of the sample. Sequenced input: PBMCs. Receptors originate from a boy aged 5 to 17 in good health and CMV-seronegative.

This chain joins TRBV5-1 and TRBJ2-3, with D unresolved. The CDR3 has 14 residues. V was pared by 0 bases and J by 5 bases, with 10 bases between. CDR1 is SGHRS, CDR2 YFSETQ, per germline. CDR3 amino acids: CASSLGGFKDTQYF. In DNA, the CDR3 is TGCGCCAGCAGCTTGGGTGGCTTCAAAGATACGCAGTATTTT.

This CDR3 reads CASSSLLALGSTRQFF. In DNA, the CDR3 is TGTGCCAGCAGCTCATTACTAGCTTTAGGGAGTACTCGGCAGTTCTTC. The chain joins TRBV7-9 to TRBJ2-1, with a tentative D call TRBD2 (6 bases). Between the trimmed V and J ends, which lost 4 bases and 12 bases, there was a span of 25 bases. This CDR3 spans 16 amino acids. CDR1 and CDR2 (germline): SEHNR, FQNEAQ (reference sequence).

This clone has just one count. The V call is TRBV5-1, the J call TRBJ1-1; D remains unclear. The CDR3 consists of 13 residues. Germline V gives CDR1 SGHRS, CDR2 YFSETQ. V lost 4 bases and J lost 2, with 9 bases in between. The CDR3 is CASSRGVNTEAFF. The CDR3 DNA reads as TGCGCCAGCAGCCGCGGAGTCAACACTGAAGCTTTCTTT. The variable domain in full, with the rest retrieved from reference TRBV5-1 and TRBJ1-1, is KAGVTQTPRYLIKTRGQQVTLSCSPISGHRSVSWYQQTPGQGLQFLFEYFSETQRNKGNFPGRFSGRQFSNSRSEMNVSTLELGDSALYLCASSRGVNTEAFFGQGTRLTVV.

J is TRBJ1-1 and V is TRBV7-6; unclear D gene. Germline V CDR1 and CDR2: SGHVS, FNYEAQ. Trimming removed 5 bases at V and 2 bases at J, with 15 bases between. The CDR3 is 15 residues long. The CDR3 loop reads CASSLSGVLNTEAFF. In nucleotides, the CDR3 is TGTGCCAGCAGCCTGTCTGGAGTTCTTAACACTGAAGCTTTCTTT.

V usage is TRBV29-1 and J usage is TRBJ1-1, with TRBD1 identical over 7 bases. The CDR3 is 16 residues long. J lost 0 bases, V lost 6 bases, and 13 bases had no gene match. The germline gives CDR1 SQVTM, CDR2 ANQGSEA. The CDR3 is CSVPLPPGTVNTEAFF. CDR3 DNA: TGCAGCGTGCCCCTACCACCCGGGACAGTGAACACTGAAGCTTTCTTT.

The rearrangement uses TRBV19 and TRBJ2-1; a possible D gene is TRBD1 (6 bases). Trimming left V 5 bases short and J 2 bases short, with 19 bases between. CDR1 and CDR2 from the germline V gene are LNHDA and SQIVND (reference sequence). There are 17 residues in the CDR3. CDR3 DNA: TGTGCCAGTAGTGCACCCCTCAACAGGGCCCCCTACAATGAGCAGTTCTTC. Protein sequence: CASSAPLNRAPYNEQFF.